The 17 T cell receptor beta chains below all came from one sample that was sequenced in a study of monozygotic twins with cystic fibrosis. Sequencing used immunoSEQ multiplex PCR; TCRdb keeps in-frame clones, though not all of them. The repertoire consists of around 35,000 clones, with nearly 85% occurring once and the leading ten covering 1.5% to 2%. The source material was blood. Receptors were obtained from a girl aged 2 to 9 with cystic fibrosis.

The chain has TRBV9 and TRBJ2-1; D is uncertain. Trimming left V 0 bases short and J 3 bases short, with 7 bases between. There are 14 residues in the CDR3. Germline assignment: CDR1 SGDLS and CDR2 YYNGEE. CDR3 coding DNA: TGTGCCAGCAGCGTAGAGGTTGGCTACAATGAGCAGTTCTTC. This translates into CASSVEVGYNEQFF.

CDR3: CASSLGGEANEKLFF. CDR3 in DNA: TGTGCCAGCAGCTTAGGAGGGGAGGCTAATGAAAAACTGTTTTTT. The chain recombines TRBV7-2 with TRBJ1-4, with a possible D match to TRBD1 (5 bases). CDR1 is SGHTA and CDR2 is FQGNSA in the germline V gene. This CDR3 is 15 amino acids long. Trimming took 1 base from V and 3 from J, leaving 9 bases between them.

The chain has TRBV6-5 and TRBJ1-5; D perhaps matches TRBD1 (5 bases). Germline V gives CDR1 MNHEY, CDR2 SVGAGI. The V gene lost 7 bases and the J gene lost 0 bases, with 13 bases spanning the gap. CDR3 length: 15 amino acids. CDR3 sequence reads: CASKGLGVSNQPQHF. CDR3 bases: TGTGCCAGCAAAGGGCTGGGGGTTAGCAATCAGCCCCAGCATTTT.

This rearrangement joins TRBV20-1 to TRBJ2-7, with no clear D. Deletions cut 5 bases from V and 5 bases from J, with 10 bases between. There are 11 residues in the CDR3. Germline assignment: CDR1 DFQATT and CDR2 SNEGSKA (reference sequence). DNA of the CDR3: TGCAGTGCTTGGGCCGTTGACGAGCAGTACTTC. The encoded protein is CSAWAVDEQYF.

V is TRBV2 and J is TRBJ2-5; the D gene could be TRBD1 or TRBD2 (5 bases each). The CDR3 is 13 residues long. The germline gives CDR1 SNHLY, CDR2 FYNNEI. The V gene lost 6 bases and the J gene lost 0 bases, with 8 bases spanning the gap. The CDR3 loop is CASRGPYQETQYF. In DNA form, the CDR3 reads TGTGCCAGCAGGGGACCGTACCAAGAGACCCAGTACTTC.

This chain uses TRBV5-6 with TRBJ2-7; maybe TRBD2 (7 bases). V gave up 4 bases and J gave up 3 bases, with 14 bases separating them. Germline V lookup: CDR1 SGHDT, CDR2 YYEEEE. The CDR3 runs to 14 residues. CDR3 amino acids: CASSPRGRLYEQYF. CDR3 coding DNA: TGTGCCAGCAGCCCGCGGGGGCGGCTCTACGAGCAGTACTTC.

The CDR3 bases are TGTGCCAGCAGCAGCTGGACTAGCGGGGGCCGGAGTGGGGCCAACGTCCTGACTTTC. This translates into CASSSWTSGGRSGANVLTF. This chain connects TRBV7-2 to TRBJ2-6; 13 bases are a match to TRBD2. Unmatched junction bases numbered 10, after V lost 5 bases and J lost 3 bases. The CDR3 totals 19 residues. CDR1 SGHTA and CDR2 FQGNSA come from the germline V gene.

V and J are TRBV5-1 and TRBJ2-7; perhaps D is TRBD1 or TRBD2 (5 bases each). The ends were cut back, 4 bases at V and 7 bases at J, with 18 bases in the middle. CDR3 size: 14 residues. Germline lookup yields CDR1 SGHRS and CDR2 YFSETQ. The CDR3 DNA reads as TGCGCCAGCAGCCCGGGGTACAAGGCAGGGGAGCAGTACTTC. Translating it yields CASSPGYKAGEQYF.

This chain connects TRBV30 to TRBJ2-7, with D perhaps TRBD2 (5 bases). CDR3 length: 16 amino acids. Germline V lookup: CDR1 GTSNPN, CDR2 SVGIG (reference sequence). Deletions cut 4 bases from V and 7 bases from J, with 26 bases between. CDR3: CAWIPVGGRGSGEQYF. CDR3 in DNA: TGTGCCTGGATCCCGGTTGGAGGTAGAGGATCGGGGGAGCAGTACTTC.

The chain joins TRBV5-1 to TRBJ2-3; possibly TRBD1 or TRBD2 for D (5 bases each). Trimming shortened V by 5 bases and J by 0 bases, and 13 bases separated the two germline ends. This CDR3 is built from 15 residues. Germline V CDR1 and CDR2: SGHRS, YFSETQ. This CDR3 reads CASRLRDPSTDTQYF. In nucleotides, the CDR3 is TGCGCCAGCAGACTCCGGGACCCTAGCACAGATACGCAGTATTTT.

The chain employs TRBV14 and TRBJ1-2, with D perhaps TRBD1 (5 bases). The V end was cut by 3 bases, the J end by 6 bases, with 11 bases between. The CDR3 has 13 amino acids. Germline-derived CDR1 and CDR2 are SGHDN and FVKESK. CDR3 protein: CASSHRGTDGYTF. The DNA of the CDR3 is TGTGCCAGCAGCCACCGGGGGACGGATGGCTACACCTTC.

This clone has more than one count but fewer than ten. The chain is built from TRBV4-1 and TRBJ1-6, with D maybe TRBD1 (5 bases). V was shortened by 4 bases and J by 7 bases, with 8 bases between the two germline ends. The germline gives CDR1 MGHRA, CDR2 YSYEKL. The length of the CDR3 is 13 residues. In DNA, the CDR3 is TGCGCCAGCAGCCGGGACTTCAATTCACCCCTCCACTTT. It translates to CASSRDFNSPLHF.

V and J are TRBV10-3 and TRBJ2-7; a possible D gene is TRBD1 (6 bases). Germline CDR1 is ENHRY and CDR2 is SYGVKD. CDR3 size: 15 residues. Trimming removed 3 bases at V and 0 bases at J, with 12 bases between. The CDR3 DNA reads as TGTGCCATCAGTGACAAGGGGGTCAGCTCCTACGAGCAGTACTTC. Translating it yields CAISDKGVSSYEQYF.

The genes are TRBV29-1 and TRBJ2-6; D is undetermined. The germline gives CDR1 SQVTM, CDR2 ANQGSEA. The CDR3 sequence is 15 residues long. The ends were cut back, 4 bases at V and 2 bases at J, with 12 bases in the middle. The CDR3 coding sequence is TGCAGCGTTGCCCTAGGACGGGCTGGGGCCAACGTCCTGACTTTC. It codes for CSVALGRAGANVLTF. The full variable domain, completed using reference TRBV29-1 and TRBJ2-6, is SAVISQKPSRDICQRGTSLTIQCQVDSQVTMMFWYRQQPGQSLTLIATANQGSEATYESGFVIDKFPISRPNLTFSTLTVSNMSPEDSSIYLCSVALGRAGANVLTFGAGSRLTVL.

V usage is TRBV19 and J usage is TRBJ1-4; D is unclear. Between the trimmed V and J ends, which lost 0 bases and 8 bases, there was a span of 16 bases. From germline, CDR1 is LNHDA and CDR2 SQIVND (reference sequence). The CDR3 has 16 residues. CDR3 DNA sequence: TGTGCCAGTAGTATAGATTTTGTCACCGGCCTGGAAAAACTGTTTTTT. It specifies CASSIDFVTGLEKLFF.

The V and J genes are TRBV6-5 and TRBJ1-5; D is unresolved. V dropped 0 bases and J dropped 3 bases, with 9 bases sitting between them. In germline, CDR1 is MNHEY, CDR2 SVGAGI. The CDR3 consists of 15 residues. CDR3 sequence (DNA): TGTGCCAGCAGTTACTCGGGCAGATTCAATCAGCCCCAGCATTTT. Protein sequence: CASSYSGRFNQPQHF.

The V and J genes are TRBV7-9 and TRBJ1-2; D ambiguous. Germline lookup yields CDR1 SEHNR and CDR2 FQNEAQ (reference sequence). The V gene lost 4 bases and the J gene lost 12 bases, with 12 bases spanning the gap. The CDR3 has 11 residues. The CDR3 nucleotides are TGTGCCAGCAGCTCATTTGACGTCCACACCTTC. It yields the protein CASSSFDVHTF.